This T cell receptor beta chain was sequenced during a study of blood T cell repertoires in COVID-19. About the research overall: COVID-19 samples, acute and convalescent, were from the United States, Italy and Spain. The cDNA or gDNA used as material had been derived from T cells, B-cell-depleted T cells, or PBMCs.

Per the original methods: For nucleated cells, counts were estimated from reference gene primer amplification. Using immunoSEQ multiplex PCR, the repertoire was profiled, and TCRdb retains in-frame clones only, with some absent. V and J calls and clone size follow that table, whereas D and trimming were derived from the DNA. The sample records about 170,000 clones, around 83% being singletons. J was trimmed by 4 bases and V by 5 bases; bases with no gene match: 6. The CDR3 has 14 amino acids. CDR1 SEHNR and CDR2 FQNEAQ come from the germline V gene (reference sequence). The source of this sequence is a woman at least 80 years old in a cohort sampled during active or convalescent COVID-19. The chain joins TRBV7-9 to TRBJ1-2; 8 bases align to TRBD1. Sequenced material: peripheral blood. The CDR3 region has the DNA TGTGCCAGCAGCCCCCCGACAGGGGCCTATGGCTACACCTTC. It yields the protein CASSPPTGAYGYTF. The entire variable domain, with the rest obtained from reference TRBV7-9 and TRBJ1-2, is as follows: DTGVSQNPRHKITKRGQNVTFRCDPISEHNRLYWYRQTLGQGPEFLTYFQNEAQLEKSRLLSDRFSAERPKGSFSTLEIQRTEQGDSAMYLCASSPPTGAYGYTFGSGTRLTVV.